This TCR beta chain was captured in a study of T cells after yellow fever vaccination. Study at large: Fractions low in cell number were prepared with SMART-Seq v4 Ultra Low Input. Study results and caveats: Primary-vaccination clones mostly resurfaced post-booster (under 98% CD4, roughly 90% CD8).

The germline gives CDR1 SGHAT, CDR2 FQNNGV. The CDR3 runs 15 residues. V lost 2 bases to trimming and J lost 5 bases; unmatched junction nucleotides: 8. This clonotype was recorded many times. Its matching antigen is unknown. 5'RACE template switching generated TCR cDNA, adding a universal primer site and UMIs. TCRdb recomputed calls from the 5' RACE reads with MiXCR, one row per CDR3 protein. The table shows about 320,000 distinct CDR3 sequences, with around 6.8% occurring only once. The chain uses TRBV11-2 and TRBJ2-7; 8 nucleotides align to TRBD1. This specimen consisted of PBMCs, obtained roughly seven weeks after the first yellow fever vaccination. The origin of this receptor is a man younger than 35 who received the YFV17D yellow fever vaccine. The CDR3 sequence is CASSLIQGATHEQYV. CDR3 coding DNA: TGTGCCAGCAGCTTAATCCAGGGGGCTACCCACGAGCAGTACGTC.